This TCR beta chain was captured in a study of T cell clonotyping in hematopoietic cell transplantation. General study points: Few recipient clonotypes overlapped donors; over 97% were de novo at given depth. Higher Inverse Simpson Index values in graft donor and pretransplant recipient predicted broader posttransplant TCR diversity. Without cell sorting, CD4 versus CD8 contributions remain unresolved.

About this clone: As yet, its antigen is unknown.

This CDR3 spans 15 amino acids. CDR1 is SGHTS and CDR2 is YDEGEE in the germline V gene. The junction had 6 bases not matched to a gene; V was cut back by 0 bases and J by 7 bases. Only in-frame clones appear in the TCRdb table, and some are missing; sequencing was by immunoSEQ multiplex PCR. The table lists nearly 70,000 clones, roughly 93% of them singletons. The chain uses TRBV5-8 and TRBJ1-4; TRBD1 matches 7 bases. Sample: peripheral blood mononuclear cells. The TCR comes from a man between 50 and 59 years old in good health. Some clones in this sample may be carry-over from other donors' samples. CDR3 coding DNA: TGTGCCAGCAGCTTGGGCAGGGGGTTAGTTGAAAAACTGTTTTTT. This gives the protein CASSLGRGLVEKLFF.